This TCR beta chain emerged from a study of cytomegalovirus exposure and HLA in healthy donors (dated by TCRdb to 2015 to 2018). About the study as a whole: An earlier analysis of several hundred of the donors reported approximately 260 Gb of sequence data and 95 million to 130 million unique TCR beta sequences obtained from some 170 million T cells. Across about 380 genotyped donors of the cohort, an average of approximately 220,000 unique TCR beta nucleotide sequences per donor were sequenced, and 15% to 20% of those sequences were non-productive. The number of donors typed differed by locus, with about 629-630 for A, B, C, DRB1 and DQB1, roughly 520 for DQA1, about 610 for DPA1, and about 450 for DPB1. Every repertoire in the discovery cohort had been generated on one and the same sequencing platform. The aim of the study was to test whether cataloging public T cell receptors could identify signatures of past pathogen exposure. A later genetic analysis took genome-wide SNP genotypes for about three fifths of the 666 donors and used that subset as a discovery cohort. HLA typing covered class I and class II loci at four-digit resolution. Using immunosequencing, the study profiled T cell repertoires from fewer than 700 subjects and related those repertoires to cytomegalovirus serostatus. Among the roughly 400 genotyped donors, about 85% belonged to the genetic ancestry cluster associated with self-reported Caucasian donors. Donor age, sex, ethnicity and CMV serostatus were compiled together with the repertoire data. Roughly five DR-DQ haplotypes were handled as single units for association and clustering because linkage in the cohort was strong. To study patterns of TCR occurrence, a later analysis re-analyzed previously published TCR beta repertoires from several hundred donors and added high-resolution HLA genotyping. Along with the approximately 700-subject first cohort, a separate validation cohort of around 120 different subjects was used. To decide whether each TCR beta V gene segment behaved as functional or pseudogenic, an earlier analysis of nearly 600 of the donors relied on high-throughput TCR beta sequencing. Roughly 300 gigabases of sequencing data and tens of millions of unique TCR sequences made up an early release that covered around 640 HLA-typed donors. High-throughput TCR immunosequencing, statistical association of individual TCRs with disease status, and machine learning were combined to predict cytomegalovirus infection status. Rather than using new phenotypic data, the later analysis identified candidate immune exposures from TCR beta sequences and from how often those sequences occurred across donors. Results the study describes overall, beyond this receptor: In an earlier analysis of some 500 of the donors, most TCR beta V segments were observed in productive rearrangements about 87% or about 30% of the time, broadly matching IMGT annotations. Assigning TCR associations to individual alleles was difficult when HLA alleles, especially DR and DQ, strongly co-occurred. In a later analysis, TCR association rates were found to vary across HLA loci, with the most associated TCRs seen for DRB1 alleles and the fewest for HLA-C alleles. For the cohort, immune exposure information was limited to CMV serostatus. Some IMGT-functional V segments, including TRBV6-2 and TRBV6-3, could not be distinguished by the 87-base-pair reads and were therefore excluded. While some public TCRs were present in many individuals, most TCR sequences turned up only very rarely across donors. The sequencing pipeline was judged likely to have produced a cluster of highly shared sequence variants as a technical artifact. In a later analysis, some 17,000 TCR beta sequences were associated with specific HLA alleles at a false discovery rate of 0.05. According to the authors, the approach could potentially be generalized to other disease states and immunological phenotypes. A later genetic analysis reported fewer N-insertions in productive TCRs among donors in an Asian-associated ancestry cluster than the roughly 700-donor mean. HLA typing was unavailable for some donors at each locus, so association tests used only the typed subset. In vitro tests confirmed that a few of the cytomegalovirus-associated TCR beta chains recognize cytomegalovirus antigens. The classifier was reported to diagnose cytomegalovirus status with high specificity and sensitivity in both the original cohort and the validation cohort. Most CMV-associated TCR beta chains appeared to be HLA-restricted in a later analysis, and the HLA associations seemed to be driven largely by CMV exposure. A later analysis reported that several top co-occurrence clusters appeared linked to parvovirus B19, influenza, CMV and Epstein-Barr virus. Compared with equally common non-associated chains, HLA-associated TCR beta chains in a later analysis were more clonally expanded and had lower generation probabilities. A further reported finding was that TCR beta sequences accurately predicted the HLA-A and HLA-B alleles for most subjects in the first cohort. Because counts were too low, around 17 rarely observed V segments, including chromosome 9 orphons, were left out of the earlier analysis of a few hundred of the donors. The study gave a list of 150 to 200 TCR beta chains associated with cytomegalovirus. In a later genetic analysis, a missense DCLRE1C variant was associated with V-gene and J-gene trimming of TCR beta chains, and the association was replicated in an independent cohort. Roughly uniform sequencing depth across donors was assumed in presence/absence analyses, although this assumption may not hold. Linkage disequilibrium might explain the correlated functional status among segregating V segments, but an unknown experimental factor could not be ruled out. In this cohort, only TCR beta chains were sequenced, and detectable features were limited by the absence of alpha or paired-chain data.

From the cysteine through the phenylalanine, the CDR3 covers 17 amino acids. Just the 51-base CDR3 DNA is kept, in frame starting at base 1. V and J lose 0 bases and 4 bases, and a span of 17 bases separates them. The germline V gene supplies CDR1 LGHNA and CDR2 YSLEER. The library was built by means of the immunoSEQ multiplex PCR assay. A mixture of 60 forward primers for TCR Vbeta segments and 13 reverse primers for TCR Jbeta segments was used in the multiplex PCR. Amplification of the CDR3 region of rearranged TCR beta genes was performed with a multiplex PCR assay on genomic DNA. The Illumina HiSeq System was used to sequence the amplified TCR beta libraries as 87-base-pair reads. Processing in the source paper ran as follows. In a later analysis, some 80 million unique TCR beta chains were counted across the roughly 670 repertoires, and about 9.9 million of these chains were shared by at least two donors. Raw reads were error-corrected and collapsed into unique sequences by a nearest-neighbor algorithm in which closely related sequences were merged to remove PCR and sequencing errors. Alignment of CDR3 sequences to IMGT reference sequences was used to assign V, D and J gene segments. Each retained sequence needed at least a six-nucleotide match to both a V gene segment and a J gene segment. Rearrangements were called productive when the CDR3 lacked stop codons and stayed in frame with V and J; all others were non-productive. CDR3 was defined according to IMGT convention as the region running from the second conserved V-encoded cysteine to the conserved J-encoded phenylalanine. The earlier analysis of approximately 590 of the donors excluded any sequence lacking an unambiguous match to a single V gene segment. In an earlier analysis of a few hundred of the donors, V segments were called functional above 56.7% productive rearrangements and were called segregating when the between-donor standard deviation exceeded 5%. A statistical classification framework was built to diagnose cytomegalovirus status from the catalog of TCR beta chain sequences. A later analysis assigned V and J genes by comparing TCR nucleotide sequences with IMGT/GENE-DB human TR gene sequences. Using the TCRdist pipeline, a later analysis assigned CDR3 sequences along with most-parsimonious VDJ recombination scenarios. In a later analysis, each TCR beta chain was defined by its CDR3 amino acid sequence together with its V-gene family, and reads lacking a unique V-gene family were excluded. A later analysis removed 592 highly shared, low-generation-probability nucleotide sequences to deal with suspected cross-contamination and a sequencing artifact. A later analysis calculated a clonal expansion index for each public chain from normalized within-repertoire ranks of inferred template counts. In a later analysis, generation probabilities were computed using a VDJ recombination model fitted to out-of-frame rearrangements, and the results were checked against IGoR. In a later analysis, hypergeometric tests were used to score TCR-TCR, TCR-HLA and TCR-CMV co-occurrence, with a repertoire-size bias correction applied to TCR pairs. A later analysis estimated false discovery rates by permuting HLA or CMV assignments 20 times. A later analysis grouped co-occurring TCRs with DBSCAN, adding TCRdist sequence similarity when clustering within HLA-allele-positive subsets. Co-occurrence clustering excluded repertoires with fewer than 30,000 or more than 120,000 public chains, plus five with anomalous nucleotide sharing. TCRdb provides this immuneACCESS table in a form limited to in-frame rearrangements. Some clones are lacking; in checked studies, under half of them reflect an unresolved V gene, and why the rest are absent is not known. V, J and clone size derive from that table, while D and trimming were established from the DNA sequence. In all, the sample holds about 76,000 clones, and 81% of those were seen once. The ten largest clones capture under 2% of the sample.

On this clone itself: The antigen it recognizes is unknown. Per-nucleotide qualities are absent, and no much larger clonotype sits a single base away.

The cohort was made up of approximately 670 healthy bone marrow donors. At the time of sampling, every cohort member was nominally healthy, though immune exposures that went unrecorded were likely present. The donor was CMV seronegative and belonged to the group of more than 300 seronegative cohort members. A peripheral blood sample was provided by each donor, and peripheral blood mononuclear cells were used for TCR beta sequencing. The Qiagen DNeasy Blood Extraction Kit was used to extract genomic DNA from the blood cell samples. The chain uses TRBV4-3 and TRBJ2-3; perhaps TRBD1 is the D gene, with 5 bases matching. This clonotype was sampled from a woman aged 30 to 39 in good health and CMV-seronegative. What was sequenced was PBMCs. The CDR3 reads CASSQDLGVFRADTQYF. The sequence in DNA is TGCGCCAGCAGCCAAGATTTAGGGGTCTTTCGGGCAGATACGCAGTATTTT.